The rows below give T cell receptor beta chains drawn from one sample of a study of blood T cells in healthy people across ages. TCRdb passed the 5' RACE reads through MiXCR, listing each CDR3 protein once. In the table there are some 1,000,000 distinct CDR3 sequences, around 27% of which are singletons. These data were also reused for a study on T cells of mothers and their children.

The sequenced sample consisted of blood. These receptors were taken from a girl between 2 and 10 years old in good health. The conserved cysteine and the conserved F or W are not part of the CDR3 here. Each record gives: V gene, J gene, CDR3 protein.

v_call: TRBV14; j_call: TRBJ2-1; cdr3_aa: ASSPGQGISNEQF
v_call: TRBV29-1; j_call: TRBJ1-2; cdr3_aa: SVDRDAAGTGYGYT
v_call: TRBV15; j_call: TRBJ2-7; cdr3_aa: ATRSAGATYEQY
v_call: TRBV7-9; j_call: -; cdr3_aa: ASSPTLAGAYEQY
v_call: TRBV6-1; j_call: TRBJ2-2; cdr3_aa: ASDDTSDTGELF
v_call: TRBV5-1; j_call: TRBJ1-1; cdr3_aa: ASSRYSGSTEAF
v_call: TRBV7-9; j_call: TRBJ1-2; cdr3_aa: ASSLGPPRKGNYGYT
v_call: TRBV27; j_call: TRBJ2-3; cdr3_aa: ASSPKVLSTDTQY
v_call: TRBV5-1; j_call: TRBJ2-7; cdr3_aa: ASRGSDYEQY
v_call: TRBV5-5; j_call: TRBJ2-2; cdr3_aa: ASSLRGADTGELF
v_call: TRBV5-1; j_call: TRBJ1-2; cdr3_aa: ASRPGALDYGYT
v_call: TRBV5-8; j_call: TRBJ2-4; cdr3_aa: ASSLRGESKNIQY
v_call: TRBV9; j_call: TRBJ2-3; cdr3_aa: ASSVAIGSADTQY
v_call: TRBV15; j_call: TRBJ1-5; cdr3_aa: ATSRVVGSNQPQH
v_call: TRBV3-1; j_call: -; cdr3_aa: ASSQGLAGYGEQY
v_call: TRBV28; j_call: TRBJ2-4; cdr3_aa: ASSDFREPKNIQY
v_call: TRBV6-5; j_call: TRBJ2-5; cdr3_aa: ASSSISTGEETQY
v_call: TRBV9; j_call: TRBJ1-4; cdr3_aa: ASSADRTTTNEKLF
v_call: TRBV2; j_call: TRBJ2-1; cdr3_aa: ASSSTGTSYNEQF
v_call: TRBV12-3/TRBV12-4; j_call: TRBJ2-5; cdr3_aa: ASSFVSLETQY
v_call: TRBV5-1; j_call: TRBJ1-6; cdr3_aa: ASSVQGTGSSPLH
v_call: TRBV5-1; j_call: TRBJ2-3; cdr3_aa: ASSIDSRTDTQY
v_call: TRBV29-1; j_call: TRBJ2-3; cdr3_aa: SVSGLRTDTQY
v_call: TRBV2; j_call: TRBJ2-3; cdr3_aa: ASSELGDSTDTQY
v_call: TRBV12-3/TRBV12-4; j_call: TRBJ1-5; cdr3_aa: ASSLHTGNQPQH
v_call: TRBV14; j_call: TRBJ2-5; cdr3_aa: ASSQDQGQETQY
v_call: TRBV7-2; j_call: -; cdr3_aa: ASSFRGAVHEQY
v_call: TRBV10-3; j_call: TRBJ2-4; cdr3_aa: AISESRQGKNIQY
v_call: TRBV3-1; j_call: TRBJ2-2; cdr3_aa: ASLPAGRAVNTGELF
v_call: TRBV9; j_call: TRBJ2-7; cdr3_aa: ASSIGGEDYEQY
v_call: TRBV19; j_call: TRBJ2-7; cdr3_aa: ASSPSDSQGYEQY
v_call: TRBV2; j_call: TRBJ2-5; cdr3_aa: ASRMSGGPWETQY
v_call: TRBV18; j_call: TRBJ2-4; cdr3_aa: ASSRALEESIQY
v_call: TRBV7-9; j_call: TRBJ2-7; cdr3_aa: ASSPPTRASAEQY
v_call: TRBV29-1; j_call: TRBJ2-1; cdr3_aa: SVFFWTDSSYNEQF
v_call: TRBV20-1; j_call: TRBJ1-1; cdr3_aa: SAQGPLNTEAF
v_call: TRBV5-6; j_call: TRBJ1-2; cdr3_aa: ASSLLKGYGYT
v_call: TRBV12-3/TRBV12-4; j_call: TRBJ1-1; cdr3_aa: ASSFREEAF
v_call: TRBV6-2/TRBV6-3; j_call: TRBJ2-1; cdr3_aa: ASSWRDLKYEQF
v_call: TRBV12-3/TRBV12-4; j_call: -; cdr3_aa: ASSLSLGINEQF